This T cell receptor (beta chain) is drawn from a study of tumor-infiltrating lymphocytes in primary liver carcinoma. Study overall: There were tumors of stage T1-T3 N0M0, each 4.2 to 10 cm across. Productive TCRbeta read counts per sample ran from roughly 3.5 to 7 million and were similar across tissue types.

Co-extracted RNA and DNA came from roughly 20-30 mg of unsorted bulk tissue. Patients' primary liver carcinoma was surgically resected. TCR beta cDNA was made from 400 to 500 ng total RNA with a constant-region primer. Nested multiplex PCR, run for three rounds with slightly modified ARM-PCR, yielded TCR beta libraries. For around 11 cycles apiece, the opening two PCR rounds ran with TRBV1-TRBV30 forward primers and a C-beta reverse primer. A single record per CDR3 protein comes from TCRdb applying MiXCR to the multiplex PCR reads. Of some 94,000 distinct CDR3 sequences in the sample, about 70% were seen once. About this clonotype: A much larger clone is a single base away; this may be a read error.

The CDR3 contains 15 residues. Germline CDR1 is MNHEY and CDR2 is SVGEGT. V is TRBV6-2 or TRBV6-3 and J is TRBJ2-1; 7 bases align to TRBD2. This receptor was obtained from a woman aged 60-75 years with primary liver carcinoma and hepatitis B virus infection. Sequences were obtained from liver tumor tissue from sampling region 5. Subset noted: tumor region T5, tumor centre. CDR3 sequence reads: CASTPEGLPYNEQSF. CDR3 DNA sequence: TGTGCCAGCACTCCCGAGGGACTACCTTACAATGAGCAGTCCTTC.